Reported below is one T cell receptor beta chain. Starting 14 to 28 days after autologous transplant, ipilimumab 1 mg/kg was given. This sample is drawn from a study of ipilimumab plus nivolumab after autologous stem cell transplantation. The ends lost 2 bases at V and 2 bases at J; junction bases unmatched: 1. The length of the CDR3 is 16 residues. Germline CDR1 is SGDLS and CDR2 is YYNGEE. Clones were sequenced by immunoSEQ multiplex PCR, and TCRdb holds only the in-frame ones, with some missing. The data contain around 20,000 clones, 70% to 80% of them singletons. This TCR was recovered from a male donor with diffuse large B-cell lymphoma. The sample in question was PBMCs, obtained in a trial of ipilimumab plus nivolumab as post-transplant consolidation. J is TRBJ2-3 and V is TRBV9; TRBD2 matches at 14 bases. CDR3 sequence reads: CASSVGLAGATDTQYF. Written as DNA, the CDR3 is TGTGCCAGCAGCGTGGGACTAGCGGGGGCCACAGATACGCAGTATTTT.